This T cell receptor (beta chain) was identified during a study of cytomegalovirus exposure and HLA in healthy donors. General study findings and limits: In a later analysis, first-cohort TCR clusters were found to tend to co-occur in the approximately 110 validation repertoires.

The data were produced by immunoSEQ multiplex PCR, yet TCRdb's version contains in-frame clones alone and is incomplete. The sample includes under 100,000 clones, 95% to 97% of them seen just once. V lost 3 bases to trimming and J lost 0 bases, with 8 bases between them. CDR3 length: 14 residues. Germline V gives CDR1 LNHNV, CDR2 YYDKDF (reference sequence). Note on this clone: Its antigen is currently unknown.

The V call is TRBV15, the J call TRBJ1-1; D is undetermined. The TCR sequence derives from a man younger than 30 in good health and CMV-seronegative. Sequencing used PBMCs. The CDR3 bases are TGTGCCACCAGCAGCGGCGGGATGAACACTGAAGCTTTCTTT. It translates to CATSSGGMNTEAFF.